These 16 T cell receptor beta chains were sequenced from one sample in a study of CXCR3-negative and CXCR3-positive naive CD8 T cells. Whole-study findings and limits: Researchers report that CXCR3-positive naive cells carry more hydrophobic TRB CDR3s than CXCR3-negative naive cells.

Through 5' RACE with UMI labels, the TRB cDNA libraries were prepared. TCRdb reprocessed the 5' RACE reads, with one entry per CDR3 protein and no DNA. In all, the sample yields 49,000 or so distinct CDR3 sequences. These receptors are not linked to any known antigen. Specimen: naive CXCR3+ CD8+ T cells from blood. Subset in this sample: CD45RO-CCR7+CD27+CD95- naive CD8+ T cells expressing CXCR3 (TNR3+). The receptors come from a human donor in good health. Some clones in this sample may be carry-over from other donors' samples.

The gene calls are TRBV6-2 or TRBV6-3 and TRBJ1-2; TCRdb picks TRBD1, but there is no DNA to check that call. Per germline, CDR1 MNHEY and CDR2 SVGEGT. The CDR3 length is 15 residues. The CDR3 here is CASSYVNRGRYGYTF.

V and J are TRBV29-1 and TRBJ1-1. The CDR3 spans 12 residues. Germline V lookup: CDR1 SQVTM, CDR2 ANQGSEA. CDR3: CSEKTENTEAFF.

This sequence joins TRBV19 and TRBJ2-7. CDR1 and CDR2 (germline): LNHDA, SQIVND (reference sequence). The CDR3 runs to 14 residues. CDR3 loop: CASSIPRKPYEQYF.

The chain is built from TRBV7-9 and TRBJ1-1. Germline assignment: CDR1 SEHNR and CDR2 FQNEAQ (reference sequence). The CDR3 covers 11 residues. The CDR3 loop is CASSPTPEAFF.

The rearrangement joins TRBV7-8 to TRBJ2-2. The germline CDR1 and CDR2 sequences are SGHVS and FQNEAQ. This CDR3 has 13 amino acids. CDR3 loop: CASSFLGTGGLFF.

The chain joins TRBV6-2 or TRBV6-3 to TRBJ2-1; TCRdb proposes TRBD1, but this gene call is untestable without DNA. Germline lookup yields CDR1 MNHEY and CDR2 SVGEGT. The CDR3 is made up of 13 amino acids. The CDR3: CASSYSQGGEQFF.

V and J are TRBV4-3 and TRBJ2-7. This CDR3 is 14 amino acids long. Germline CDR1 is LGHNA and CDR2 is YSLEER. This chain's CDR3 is CASSQGPATYEQYF.

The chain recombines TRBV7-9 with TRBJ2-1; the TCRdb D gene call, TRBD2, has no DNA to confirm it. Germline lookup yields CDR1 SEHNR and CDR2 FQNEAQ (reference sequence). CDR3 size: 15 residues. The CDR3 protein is CASSSRLALHNEQFF.

The chain's CDR3 is CASSHTTGQETQYF. This rearrangement joins TRBV3-1 to TRBJ2-5; TCRdb proposes TRBD1, but this gene call is untestable without DNA. The CDR3 has 14 residues. The germline V gene has CDR1 LGHDT and CDR2 YNNKEL (reference sequence).

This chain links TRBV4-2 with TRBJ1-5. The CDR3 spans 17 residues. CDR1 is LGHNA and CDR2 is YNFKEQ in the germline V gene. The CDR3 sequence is CASSQEADTYSNQPQHF.

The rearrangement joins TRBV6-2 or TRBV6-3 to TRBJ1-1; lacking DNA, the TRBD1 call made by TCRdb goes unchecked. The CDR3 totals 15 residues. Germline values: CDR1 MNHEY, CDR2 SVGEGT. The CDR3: CASRLLGQGNTEAFF.

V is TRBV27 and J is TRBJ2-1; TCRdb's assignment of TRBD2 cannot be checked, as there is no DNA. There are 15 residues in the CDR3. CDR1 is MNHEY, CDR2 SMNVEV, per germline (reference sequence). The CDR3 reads CASSPTSGGGLEQFF.

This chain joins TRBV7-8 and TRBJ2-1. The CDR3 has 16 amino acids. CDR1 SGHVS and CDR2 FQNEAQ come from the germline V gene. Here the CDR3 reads CASSLAPGIPYNEQFF.

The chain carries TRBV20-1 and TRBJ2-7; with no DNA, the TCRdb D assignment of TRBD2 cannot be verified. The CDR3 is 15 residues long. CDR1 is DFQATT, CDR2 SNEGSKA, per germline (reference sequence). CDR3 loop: CSAPRLAGPSYEQYF.

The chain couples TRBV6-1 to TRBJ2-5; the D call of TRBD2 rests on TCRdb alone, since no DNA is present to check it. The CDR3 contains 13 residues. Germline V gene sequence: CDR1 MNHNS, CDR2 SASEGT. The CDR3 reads CASSDTSQETQYF.

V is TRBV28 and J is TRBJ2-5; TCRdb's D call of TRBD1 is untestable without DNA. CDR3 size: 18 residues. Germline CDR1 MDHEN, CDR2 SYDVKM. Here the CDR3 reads CASSLVAQGAGVQETQYF.